This T cell receptor (beta chain) was profiled in a study of radiotherapy plus CTLA-4 blockade in lung cancer. Overall study results and limits: Blood-borne expansion of tumor-derived TCR clones followed radiotherapy plus ipilimumab.

The CDR3 runs 16 residues. Germline CDR1 and CDR2: LNHDA and SQIVND (reference sequence). The V segment lost 5 bases and the J segment 8 bases; nucleotides outside the gene matches: 12. As to this clone: No antigen is known for it.

Profiling relied on immunoSEQ multiplex PCR, and the TCRdb table lists in-frame clones only, not all of them. This sample has around 90,000 clones; about 83% occur once, and the top ten carry approximately 14%. The V gene is TRBV19, the J gene TRBJ1-6, with 7 positions matching TRBD1. The clonotype comes from a human donor with non-small cell lung cancer that progressed on radiotherapy plus ipilimumab. The sample consisted of peripheral blood, taken from a patient treated with radiotherapy plus ipilimumab. CDR3: CASSFTGDRRDSPLHF. Here the CDR3 DNA reads TGTGCCAGTAGTTTTACAGGGGACCGACGCGATTCACCCCTCCACTTT. Looking up the rest from reference TRBV19 and TRBJ1-6 gives the full variable domain: DGGITQSPKYLFRKEGQNVTLSCEQNLNHDAMYWYRQDPGQGLRLIYYSQIVNDFQKGDIAEGYSVSREKKESFPLTVTSAQKNPTAFYLCASSFTGDRRDSPLHFGNGTRLTVT.